A single sample is the source of the 2 T cell receptor beta chains below, sequenced in a study of graft-versus-host responses after intestinal transplantation. These receptors have no known antigen. Data came from immunoSEQ multiplex PCR; TCRdb stores just in-frame clones and leaves some out. The sample carries some 120,000 clones, around nine tenths recorded once. Sequences were derived from unstimulated CD4+ T cells sorted from spleen or lymph node cells, sampled before intestinal transplant. Every receptor here comes from a human donor who received an intestinal transplant.

The V gene is TRBV7-8, the J gene TRBJ2-5; D is ambiguous. The germline V gene encodes CDR1 SGHVS and CDR2 FQNEAQ. The CDR3 is 13 amino acids. Between the trimmed V and J ends, which lost 0 bases and 7 bases, there was a span of 9 bases. CDR3 nucleotide sequence: TGTGCCAGCAGCTTAGCGCGCGATGGGACCCAGTACTTC. Its translation: CASSLARDGTQYF.

This clone was counted once. This chain connects TRBV11-2 to TRBJ2-7; no clear D. V shed 5 bases and J shed 7 bases, with 12 bases lying between them. The V gene's germline CDR1 is SGHAT and CDR2 FQNNGV. CDR3 length equals 12 residues. The CDR3 bases are TGTGCCAGCAGCCCCTCTGCGGTGGAGCAGTACTTC. This encodes CASSPSAVEQYF.